The T cell receptor (beta chain) under discussion was sequenced for a study of blood T cell repertoires in COVID-19. V trimming: 5 bases; J trimming: 6 bases; junction bases outside the gene matches: 10. This CDR3 region has 16 residues. Germline V gene lookup returns CDR1 SGHTA and CDR2 FQGNSA. Using immunoSEQ multiplex PCR, the repertoire was profiled, and TCRdb retains in-frame clones only, with some absent. Of 180,000 or so clones in the sample, about 88% were seen once. The sequencing sample was made of peripheral blood. The sequence was obtained from a man in his late teens or twenties with acute or convalescent COVID-19. The chain carries TRBV7-2 and TRBJ2-1; 10 nucleotides line up with TRBD1. The CDR3 DNA follows: TGTGCCAGCAGCGCGTCCGGGACAGGGGCCCTCAATGAGCAGTTCTTC. Residues: CASSASGTGALNEQFF.